This record concerns one T cell receptor beta chain sequence. Its antigen is as yet unknown. Total RNA extraction produced at least 5 micrograms (per sample) for the study. The data are from a study of blood T cells in healthy people across ages. Findings and limits, study-wide: Long-lived donors exceeded aged donors in naive CD4+ cells and diversity.

Germline trimming cut 3 bases from V and 5 bases from J; bases unmatched to any gene: 9. Looked up from germline, CDR1 is SGHRS and CDR2 is YFSETQ. There are 17 residues in the CDR3. A second roughly 6 to 12 cycle PCR used barcoded and J-beta primers. Carrying 12 random nucleotides, a template-switch adaptor labeled each individual cDNA molecule. From the 5' RACE reads, TCRdb called clonotypes with MiXCR, one entry per CDR3 protein. In the table there are 550,000 to 700,000 distinct CDR3 sequences, 25% to 30% of which are singletons. This chain links TRBV5-1 with TRBJ2-5, with 14 bases that match TRBD2. The TCR originated in a woman aged 70 to 79 in good health. The specimen was blood. Here the CDR3 DNA reads TGCGCCAGCAGCTCAGGACTAGCGGGGGGCCAGTCGGAGACCCAGTACTTC. The encoded protein is CASSSGLAGGQSETQYF. The whole variable domain, remainder taken from reference TRBV5-1 and TRBJ2-5, is KAGVTQTPRYLIKTRGQQVTLSCSPISGHRSVSWYQQTPGQGLQFLFEYFSETQRNKGNFPGRFSGRQFSNSRSEMNVSTLELGDSALYLCASSSGLAGGQSETQYFGPGTRLLVL.